A selection of T cell receptor beta chains follows, all from one sample in a study of T cell changes during pregnancy in multiple sclerosis. Repertoires were generated with immunoSEQ multiplex PCR, while TCRdb's copy carries only in-frame clones and drops some. Seen here are approximately 43,000 clones, 85% to 95% observed once, and the top ten hold roughly 8.1%. Sequenced material: CD8+ T cells from peripheral blood mononuclear cells, taken in the third trimester of pregnancy. The receptors originated from a female donor with multiple sclerosis, enrolled in a pregnancy study. Each CDR3 is given with its conserved first and last residue. The D gene is left open where the match is weak. Clone size appears in some rows only: once, few, many, or a class for an expanded clone.

J gene: TRBJ2-7; CDR3 length: 14; clone size: NA; V gene: TRBV28; D gene: NA; CDR3 DNA: TGTGCCAGCAGCCCAACAGGGTTGAACTACGAGCAGTACTTC; CDR3 protein: CASSPTGLNYEQYF
J gene: TRBJ1-3; CDR3 length: 16; clone size: NA; V gene: TRBV6-5; D gene: NA; CDR3 DNA: TGTGCCAGCAGTTACTCGCCCATGAGCTCTGGAAACACCATATATTTT; CDR3 protein: CASSYSPMSSGNTIYF
J gene: TRBJ2-7; CDR3 length: 15; clone size: NA; V gene: TRBV27; D gene: NA; CDR3 DNA: TGTGCCAGCAGTCCCTTCCTAGGTGAGGACTACGAGCAGTACTTC; CDR3 protein: CASSPFLGEDYEQYF
J gene: TRBJ1-2; CDR3 length: 13; clone size: NA; V gene: TRBV28; D gene: NA; CDR3 DNA: TGTGCCAGCAGTTTGCAGGGGCTAGGTGGCTACACCTTC; CDR3 protein: CASSLQGLGGYTF
J gene: TRBJ1-1; CDR3 length: 13; clone size: NA; V gene: TRBV10-3; D gene: TRBD1; CDR3 DNA: TGTGCCATCAGTGGGCAGGGGGGAGCTGAAGCTTTCTTT; CDR3 protein: CAISGQGGAEAFF
J gene: TRBJ2-7; CDR3 length: 15; clone size: NA; V gene: TRBV29-1; D gene: NA; CDR3 DNA: TGCAGCGTTGAAGCGACAAATATAGGCTCCTACGAGCAGTACTTC; CDR3 protein: CSVEATNIGSYEQYF
J gene: TRBJ2-3; CDR3 length: 18; clone size: NA; V gene: TRBV7-8; D gene: TRBD2; CDR3 DNA: TGTGCCAGCAGCCCTAGGGCCATAGCGGGGATCCCCACAGATACGCAGTATTTT; CDR3 protein: CASSPRAIAGIPTDTQYF
J gene: TRBJ2-3; CDR3 length: 12; clone size: NA; V gene: TRBV27; D gene: TRBD2; CDR3 DNA: TGTGCCAGCAGTTTGGGAGGGGATACGCAGTATTTT; CDR3 protein: CASSLGGDTQYF
J gene: TRBJ1-4; CDR3 length: 14; clone size: NA; V gene: TRBV7-9; D gene: TRBD1; CDR3 DNA: TGTGCCAGCAGCCATGGACAGGAATACGAAAAACTGTTTTTT; CDR3 protein: CASSHGQEYEKLFF
J gene: TRBJ2-7; CDR3 length: 15; clone size: few; V gene: TRBV4-2; D gene: NA; CDR3 DNA: TGTGCCAGCAGCCAGGGGGACGGGGGTTCCTACGAGCAGTACTTC; CDR3 protein: CASSQGDGGSYEQYF
J gene: TRBJ2-1; CDR3 length: 15; clone size: NA; V gene: TRBV4-1; D gene: TRBD1; CDR3 DNA: TGCGCCAGCAGCCAAGGTGACAGGGGGAACAATGAGCAGTTCTTC; CDR3 protein: CASSQGDRGNNEQFF
J gene: TRBJ2-7; CDR3 length: 15; clone size: NA; V gene: TRBV2; D gene: NA; CDR3 DNA: TGTGCCAGCAGTGAAGTGACAAGTAGCTCCTACGAGCAGTACTTC; CDR3 protein: CASSEVTSSSYEQYF
J gene: TRBJ2-6; CDR3 length: 19; clone size: NA; V gene: TRBV2; D gene: TRBD2; CDR3 DNA: TGTGCCAGCAGGGAGGCCGGGACTAGCGGGAACTCTGGGGCCAACGTCCTGACTTTC; CDR3 protein: CASREAGTSGNSGANVLTF
J gene: TRBJ1-1; CDR3 length: 15; clone size: few; V gene: TRBV10-3; D gene: NA; CDR3 DNA: TGTGCCATCAGTGAACTACAGGGCTGGTGGACTGAAGCTTTCTTT; CDR3 protein: CAISELQGWWTEAFF
J gene: TRBJ1-1; CDR3 length: 16; clone size: NA; V gene: TRBV19; D gene: TRBD1; CDR3 DNA: TGTGCCAGTAGTATTGTTATGGATGGGACAGGTTCTGAAGCTTTCTTT; CDR3 protein: CASSIVMDGTGSEAFF
J gene: TRBJ2-7; CDR3 length: 14; clone size: NA; V gene: TRBV15; D gene: TRBD2; CDR3 DNA: TGTGCCACCAGCCCCGGCGGGAGCACGAACGAGCAGTACTTC; CDR3 protein: CATSPGGSTNEQYF
J gene: TRBJ1-2; CDR3 length: 11; clone size: NA; V gene: TRBV2; D gene: TRBD1; CDR3 DNA: TGTGCCGCAGCTCAGGGGGATGGCTACACCTTC; CDR3 protein: CAAAQGDGYTF
J gene: TRBJ2-3; CDR3 length: 14; clone size: once; V gene: TRBV21-1; D gene: NA; CDR3 DNA: TGTGCCAGCAGCAAAGGACAGCAGACAGATACGCAGTATTTT; CDR3 protein: CASSKGQQTDTQYF
J gene: TRBJ1-1; CDR3 length: 14; clone size: NA; V gene: TRBV14; D gene: NA; CDR3 DNA: TGTGCCAGCAGCCAAGATCAGATGAACACTGAAGCTTTCTTT; CDR3 protein: CASSQDQMNTEAFF
J gene: TRBJ2-7; CDR3 length: 16; clone size: NA; V gene: TRBV7-2; D gene: TRBD2; CDR3 DNA: TGTGCCAGCAGCCCTACCATAGCGGGAGGCCCCTACGAGCAGTACTTC; CDR3 protein: CASSPTIAGGPYEQYF
J gene: TRBJ1-1; CDR3 length: 14; clone size: NA; V gene: TRBV6-1; D gene: NA; CDR3 DNA: TGTGCCAGCAGTGTAAACGAGGGGAACACTGAAGCTTTCTTT; CDR3 protein: CASSVNEGNTEAFF
J gene: TRBJ2-2; CDR3 length: 13; clone size: NA; V gene: TRBV9; D gene: NA; CDR3 DNA: TGTGCCAGCACCTATCGGGGCACCGGGGAGCTGTTTTTT; CDR3 protein: CASTYRGTGELFF
J gene: TRBJ2-1; CDR3 length: 12; clone size: NA; V gene: TRBV5-1; D gene: NA; CDR3 DNA: TGCGCCAGCAGCAAGAGTGACAATGAGCAGTTCTTC; CDR3 protein: CASSKSDNEQFF
J gene: TRBJ2-1; CDR3 length: 16; clone size: once; V gene: TRBV5-4; D gene: TRBD2; CDR3 DNA: TGTGCCAGCAGCTTGGGGGGCGGGAGGGCCTCAAGTGAGCAGTTCTTC; CDR3 protein: CASSLGGGRASSEQFF